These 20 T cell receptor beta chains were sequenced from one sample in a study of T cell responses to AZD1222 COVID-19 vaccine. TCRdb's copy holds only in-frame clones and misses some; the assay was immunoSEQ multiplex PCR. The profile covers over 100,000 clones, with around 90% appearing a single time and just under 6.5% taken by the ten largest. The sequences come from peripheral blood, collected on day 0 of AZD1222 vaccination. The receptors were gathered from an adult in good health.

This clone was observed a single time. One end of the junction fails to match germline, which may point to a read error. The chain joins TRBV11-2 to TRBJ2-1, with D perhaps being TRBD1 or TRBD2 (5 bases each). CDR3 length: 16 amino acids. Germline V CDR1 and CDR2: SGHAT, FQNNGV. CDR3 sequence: CASSLDGAVSYNEQFF. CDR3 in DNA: TGTGCCAGCAGCCTAGACGGGGCAGTATCCTACAATGAGCAGTTCTTC.

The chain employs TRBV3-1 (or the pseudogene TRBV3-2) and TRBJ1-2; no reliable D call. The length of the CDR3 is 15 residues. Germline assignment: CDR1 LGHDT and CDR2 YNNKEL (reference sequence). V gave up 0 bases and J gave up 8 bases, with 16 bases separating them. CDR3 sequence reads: CASSQDSGVYEGYTF. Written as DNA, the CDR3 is TGTGCCAGCAGCCAAGATTCCGGCGTCTATGAGGGCTACACCTTC.

In nucleotides, the CDR3 is TGTGCCAGCAGTGAACCCCAGGGGCGCGAGACCCAGTACTTC. Amino acids: CASSEPQGRETQYF. V is TRBV6-1 and J is TRBJ2-5; D may be TRBD1 (6 bases). Germline-derived CDR1 and CDR2 are MNHNS and SASEGT. This CDR3 region has 14 residues. V was cut by 2 bases and J by 5 bases, with 12 bases left in between.

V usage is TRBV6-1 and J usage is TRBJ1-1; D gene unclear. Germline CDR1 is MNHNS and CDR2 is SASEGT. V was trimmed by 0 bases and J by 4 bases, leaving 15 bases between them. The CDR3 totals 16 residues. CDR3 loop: CASSEASRSWGTEAFF. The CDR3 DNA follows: TGTGCCAGCAGTGAAGCTTCGAGGTCGTGGGGCACTGAAGCTTTCTTT.

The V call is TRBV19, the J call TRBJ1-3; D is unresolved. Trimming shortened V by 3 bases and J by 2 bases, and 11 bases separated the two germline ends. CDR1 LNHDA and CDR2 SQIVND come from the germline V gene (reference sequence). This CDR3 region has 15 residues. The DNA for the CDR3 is TGTGCCAGTAGTATCGAGGCAGGCCCTGGAAACACCATATATTTT. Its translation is CASSIEAGPGNTIYF.

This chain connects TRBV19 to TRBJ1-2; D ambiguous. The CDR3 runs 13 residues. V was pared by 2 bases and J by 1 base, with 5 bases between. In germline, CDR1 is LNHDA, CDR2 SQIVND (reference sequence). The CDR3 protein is CASSIKDNYGYTF. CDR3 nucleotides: TGTGCCAGTAGTATAAAGGATAACTATGGCTACACCTTC.

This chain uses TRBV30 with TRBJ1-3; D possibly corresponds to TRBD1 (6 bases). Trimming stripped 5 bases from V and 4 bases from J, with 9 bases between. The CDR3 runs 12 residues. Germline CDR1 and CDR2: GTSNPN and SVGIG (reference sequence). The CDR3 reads CAWGGGGNTIYF. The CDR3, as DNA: TGTGCCTGGGGAGGGGGGGGAAACACCATATATTTT. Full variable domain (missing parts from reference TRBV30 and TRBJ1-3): SQTIHQWPATLVQPVGSPLSLECTVEGTSNPNLYWYRQAAGRGLQLLFYSVGIGQISSEVPQNLSASRPQDRQFILSSKKLLLSDSGFYLCAWGGGGNTIYFGEGSWLTVV.

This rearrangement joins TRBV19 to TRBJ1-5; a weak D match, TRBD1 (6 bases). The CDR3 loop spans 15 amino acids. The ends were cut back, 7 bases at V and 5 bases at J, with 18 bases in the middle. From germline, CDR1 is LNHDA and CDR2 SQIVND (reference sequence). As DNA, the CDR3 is TGTGCCAGTACACACGACAGGAGAGGGGATCAGCCCCAGCATTTT. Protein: CASTHDRRGDQPQHF.

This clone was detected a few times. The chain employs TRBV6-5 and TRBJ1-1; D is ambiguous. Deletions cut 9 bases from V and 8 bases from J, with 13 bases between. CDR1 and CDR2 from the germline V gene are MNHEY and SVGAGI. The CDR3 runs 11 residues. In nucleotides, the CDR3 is TGTGCCAGTAGAGACCAGCACGAAGCTTTCTTT. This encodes CASRDQHEAFF.

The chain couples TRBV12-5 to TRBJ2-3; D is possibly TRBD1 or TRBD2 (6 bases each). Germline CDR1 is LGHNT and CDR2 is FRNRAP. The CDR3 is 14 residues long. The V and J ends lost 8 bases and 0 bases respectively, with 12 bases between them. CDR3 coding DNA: TGTGCTAGTTACGGGGGCGAGAGCACAGATACGCAGTATTTT. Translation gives CASYGGESTDTQYF.

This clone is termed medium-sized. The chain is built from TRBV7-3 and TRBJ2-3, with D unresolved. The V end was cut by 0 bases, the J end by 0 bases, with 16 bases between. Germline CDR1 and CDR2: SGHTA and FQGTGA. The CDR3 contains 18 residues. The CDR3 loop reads CASSLTPPSGPSTDTQYF. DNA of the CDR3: TGTGCCAGCAGCTTAACCCCTCCTTCCGGACCGAGCACAGATACGCAGTATTTT.

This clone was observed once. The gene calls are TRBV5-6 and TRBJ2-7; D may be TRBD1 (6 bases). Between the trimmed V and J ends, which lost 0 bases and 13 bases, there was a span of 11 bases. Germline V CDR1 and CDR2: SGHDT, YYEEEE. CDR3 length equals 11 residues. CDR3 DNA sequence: TGTGCCAGCAGCTTGGGGGGGCTCCAATACTTC. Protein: CASSLGGLQYF.

CDR3 in amino acids: CASSWRQGGTEAFF. The CDR3 DNA sequence: TGTGCCAGCAGCTGGCGACAGGGGGGCACTGAAGCTTTCTTT. The chain couples TRBV5-6 to TRBJ1-1, with 9 bases lining up with TRBD1. J lost 4 bases, V lost 3 bases, and 4 bases had no gene match. Looked up from germline, CDR1 is SGHDT and CDR2 is YYEEEE. This CDR3 is built from 14 residues.

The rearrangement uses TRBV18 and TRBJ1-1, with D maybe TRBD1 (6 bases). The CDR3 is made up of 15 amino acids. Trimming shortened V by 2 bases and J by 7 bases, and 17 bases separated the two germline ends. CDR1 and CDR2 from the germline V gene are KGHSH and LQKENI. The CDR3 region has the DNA TGTGCCAGCTCACCAATGGGGGGGCCGAGGGGTGAAGCTTTCTTT. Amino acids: CASSPMGGPRGEAFF. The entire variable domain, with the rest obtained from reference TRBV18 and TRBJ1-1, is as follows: NAGVMQNPRHLVRRRGQEARLRCSPMKGHSHVYWYRQLPEEGLKFMVYLQKENIIDESGMPKERFSAEFPKEGPSILRIQQVVRGDSAAYFCASSPMGGPRGEAFFGQGTRLTVV.

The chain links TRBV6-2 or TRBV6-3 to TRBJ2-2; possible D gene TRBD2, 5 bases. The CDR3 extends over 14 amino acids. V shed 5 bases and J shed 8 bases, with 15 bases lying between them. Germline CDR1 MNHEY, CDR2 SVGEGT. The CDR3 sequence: CASSGYGVSGELFF. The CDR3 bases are TGTGCCAGCAGTGGGTACGGGGTCTCTGGGGAGCTGTTTTTT.

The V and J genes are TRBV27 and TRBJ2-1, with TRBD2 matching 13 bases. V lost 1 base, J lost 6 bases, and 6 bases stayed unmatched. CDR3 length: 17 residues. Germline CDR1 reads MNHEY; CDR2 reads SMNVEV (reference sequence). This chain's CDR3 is CASSLFGGLAGSNEQFF. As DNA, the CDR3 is TGTGCCAGCAGTTTATTTGGGGGACTAGCGGGGAGCAATGAGCAGTTCTTC.

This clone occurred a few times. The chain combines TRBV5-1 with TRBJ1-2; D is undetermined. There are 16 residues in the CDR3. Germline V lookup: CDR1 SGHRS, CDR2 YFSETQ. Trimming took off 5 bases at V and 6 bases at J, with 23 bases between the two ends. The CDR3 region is CASSTLSLGYGNGYTF. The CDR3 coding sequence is TGCGCCAGCAGTACACTCAGCTTGGGTTACGGGAATGGCTACACCTTC.

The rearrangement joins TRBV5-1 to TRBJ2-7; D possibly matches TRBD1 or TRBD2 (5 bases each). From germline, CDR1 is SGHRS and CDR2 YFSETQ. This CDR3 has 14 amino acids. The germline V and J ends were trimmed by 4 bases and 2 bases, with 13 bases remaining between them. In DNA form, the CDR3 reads TGCGCCAGCAGCCCCTGGGACGGCCCCTACGAGCAGTACTTC. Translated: CASSPWDGPYEQYF.

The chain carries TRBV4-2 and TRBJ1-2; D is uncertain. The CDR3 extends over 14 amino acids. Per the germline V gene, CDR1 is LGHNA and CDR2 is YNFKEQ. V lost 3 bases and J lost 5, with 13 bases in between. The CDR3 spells CASSHDEGSYGYTF. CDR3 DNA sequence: TGTGCCAGCAGCCACGATGAGGGTAGTTATGGCTACACCTTC.

Here the CDR3 reads CASSQTAASEKLFF. DNA for the CDR3: TGTGCCAGCAGCCAGACAGCGGCTAGTGAAAAACTGTTTTTT. The rearrangement uses TRBV7-9 and TRBJ1-4; tentative D call: TRBD1 (5 bases). CDR1 is SEHNR and CDR2 is FQNEAQ in the germline V gene (reference sequence). Trimming took off 5 bases at V and 7 bases at J, with 14 bases between the two ends. The CDR3 runs 14 residues.